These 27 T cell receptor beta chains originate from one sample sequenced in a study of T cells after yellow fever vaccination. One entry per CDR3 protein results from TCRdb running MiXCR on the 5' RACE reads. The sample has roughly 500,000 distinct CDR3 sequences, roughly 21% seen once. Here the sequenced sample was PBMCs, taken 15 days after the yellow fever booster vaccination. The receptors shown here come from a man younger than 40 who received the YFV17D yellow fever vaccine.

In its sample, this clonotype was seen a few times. The CDR3 reads CSATRAVDEQYF. In DNA, the CDR3 is TGCAGTGCCACCCGAGCGGTAGACGAGCAGTACTTC. The chain recombines TRBV20-1 with TRBJ2-7, with D possibly matching TRBD2 (5 bases). Per germline, CDR1 DFQATT and CDR2 SNEGSKA (reference sequence). Trimming left V 6 bases short and J 5 bases short, with 14 bases between. The CDR3 has 12 amino acids.

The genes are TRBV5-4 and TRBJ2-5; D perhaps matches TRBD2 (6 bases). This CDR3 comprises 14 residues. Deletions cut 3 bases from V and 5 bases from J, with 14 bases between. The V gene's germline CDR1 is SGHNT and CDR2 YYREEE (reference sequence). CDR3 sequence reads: CASSYQDRGETQYF. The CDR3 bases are TGTGCCAGCAGCTACCAGGATCGGGGGGAGACCCAGTACTTC.

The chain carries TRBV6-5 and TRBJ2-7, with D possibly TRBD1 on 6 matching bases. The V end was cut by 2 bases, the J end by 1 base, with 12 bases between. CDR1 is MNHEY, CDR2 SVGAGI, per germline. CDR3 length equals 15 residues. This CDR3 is CASSYNRDKSYEQYF. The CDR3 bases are TGTGCCAGCAGTTACAACCGGGACAAATCCTACGAGCAGTACTTC.

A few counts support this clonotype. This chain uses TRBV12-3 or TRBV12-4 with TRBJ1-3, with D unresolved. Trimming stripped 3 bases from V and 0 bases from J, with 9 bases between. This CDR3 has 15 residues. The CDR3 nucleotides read TGTGCCAGCAGTTTCAGTGCAGCCTCTGGAAACACCATATATTTT. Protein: CASSFSAASGNTIYF.

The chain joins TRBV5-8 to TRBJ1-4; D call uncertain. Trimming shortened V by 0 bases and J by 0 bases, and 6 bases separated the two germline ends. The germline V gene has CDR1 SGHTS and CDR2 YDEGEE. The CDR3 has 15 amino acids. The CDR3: CASSLGGATNEKLFF. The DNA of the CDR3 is TGTGCCAGCAGCTTGGGTGGGGCAACTAATGAAAAACTGTTTTTT.

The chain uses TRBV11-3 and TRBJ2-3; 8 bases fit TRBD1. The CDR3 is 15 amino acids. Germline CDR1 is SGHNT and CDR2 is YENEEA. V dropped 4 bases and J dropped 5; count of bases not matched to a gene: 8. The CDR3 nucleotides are TGTGCCAGCAGCTCCTCCGCAGGGGGCGGAGATACGCAGTATTTT. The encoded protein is CASSSSAGGGDTQYF.

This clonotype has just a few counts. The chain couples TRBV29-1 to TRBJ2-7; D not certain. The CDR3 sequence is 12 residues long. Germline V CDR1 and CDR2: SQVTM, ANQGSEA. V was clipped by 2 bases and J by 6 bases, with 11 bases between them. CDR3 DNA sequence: TGCAGCGTTGAAAAGAGTGGGTCCGAGCAGTACTTC. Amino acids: CSVEKSGSEQYF.

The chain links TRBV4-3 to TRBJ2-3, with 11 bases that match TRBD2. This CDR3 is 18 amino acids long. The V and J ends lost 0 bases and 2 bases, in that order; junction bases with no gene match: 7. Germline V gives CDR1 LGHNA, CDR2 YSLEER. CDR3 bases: TGCGCCAGCAGCCAAGAGGGCCTAGCGGGAGGATCCACAGATACGCAGTATTTT. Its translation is CASSQEGLAGGSTDTQYF.

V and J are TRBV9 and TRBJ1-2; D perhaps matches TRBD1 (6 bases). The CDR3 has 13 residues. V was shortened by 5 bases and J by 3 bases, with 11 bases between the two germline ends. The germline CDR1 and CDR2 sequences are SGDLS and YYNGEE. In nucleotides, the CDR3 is TGTGCCAGCAGACACAGGGATGACTATGGCTACACCTTC. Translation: CASRHRDDYGYTF.

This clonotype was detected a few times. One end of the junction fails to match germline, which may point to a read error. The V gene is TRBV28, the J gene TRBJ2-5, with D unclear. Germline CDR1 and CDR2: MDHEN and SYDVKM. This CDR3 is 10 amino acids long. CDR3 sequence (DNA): TGTGCCACCAGTTGGGGGACCCAGTACTTC. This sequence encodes CATSWGTQYF.

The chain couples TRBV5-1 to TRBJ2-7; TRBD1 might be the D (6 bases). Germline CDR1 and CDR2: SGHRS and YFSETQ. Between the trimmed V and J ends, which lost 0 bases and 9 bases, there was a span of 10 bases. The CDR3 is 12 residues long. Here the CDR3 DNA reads TGCGCCAGCAGCTTGGCCCAGGGGAGGCAGTACTTC. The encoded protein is CASSLAQGRQYF.

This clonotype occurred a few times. In DNA, the CDR3 is TGTGCCAGCAGCCAAGCGGGATATTACGAGCAGTACTTC. Translated, it gives CASSQAGYYEQYF. This sequence joins TRBV3-1 and TRBJ2-7; tentatively, D is TRBD2 (5 bases). V was cut by 1 base and J by 4 bases, with 8 bases left in between. The CDR3 is 13 residues long. The germline gives CDR1 LGHDT, CDR2 YNNKEL (reference sequence).

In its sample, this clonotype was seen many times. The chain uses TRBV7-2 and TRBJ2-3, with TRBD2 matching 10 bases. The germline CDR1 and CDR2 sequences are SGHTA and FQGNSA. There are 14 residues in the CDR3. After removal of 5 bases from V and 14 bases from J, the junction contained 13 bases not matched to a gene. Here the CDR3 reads CASSQGGSSGSLYF. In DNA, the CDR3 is TGTGCCAGCAGCCAAGGGGGGTCTAGCGGGAGTCTGTATTTT.

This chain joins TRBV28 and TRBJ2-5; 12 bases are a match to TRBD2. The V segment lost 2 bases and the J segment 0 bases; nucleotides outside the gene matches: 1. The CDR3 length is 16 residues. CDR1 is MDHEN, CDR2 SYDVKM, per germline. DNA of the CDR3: TGTGCCAGCAGTTTACTAGCGGGAGGGTACCAAGAGACCCAGTACTTC. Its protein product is CASSLLAGGYQETQYF. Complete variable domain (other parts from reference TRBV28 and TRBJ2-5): DVKVTQSSRYLVKRTGEKVFLECVQDMDHENMFWYRQDPGLGLRLIYFSYDVKMKEKGDIPEGYSVSREKKERFSLILESASTNQTSMYLCASSLLAGGYQETQYFGPGTRLLVL.

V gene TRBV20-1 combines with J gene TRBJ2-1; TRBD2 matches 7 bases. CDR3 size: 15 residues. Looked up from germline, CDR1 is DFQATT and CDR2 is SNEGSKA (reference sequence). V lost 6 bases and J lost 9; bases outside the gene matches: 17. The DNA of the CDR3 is TGCAGTGCCGAGATCAGGCGGGAGCCCTGGGGTGAGCAGTTCTTC. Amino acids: CSAEIRREPWGEQFF.

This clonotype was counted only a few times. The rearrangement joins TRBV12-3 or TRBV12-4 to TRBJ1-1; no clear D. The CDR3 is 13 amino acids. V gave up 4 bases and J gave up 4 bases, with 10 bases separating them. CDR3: CASSYALTTEAFF. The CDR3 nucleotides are TGTGCCAGCAGTTATGCTTTGACCACTGAAGCTTTCTTT.

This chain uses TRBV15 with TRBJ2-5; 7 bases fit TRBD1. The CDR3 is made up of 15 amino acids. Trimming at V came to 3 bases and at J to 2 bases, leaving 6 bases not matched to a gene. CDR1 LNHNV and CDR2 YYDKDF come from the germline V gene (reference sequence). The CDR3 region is CATSSHPDRQETQYF. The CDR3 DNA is TGTGCCACCAGCAGCCACCCGGACAGGCAAGAGACCCAGTACTTC.

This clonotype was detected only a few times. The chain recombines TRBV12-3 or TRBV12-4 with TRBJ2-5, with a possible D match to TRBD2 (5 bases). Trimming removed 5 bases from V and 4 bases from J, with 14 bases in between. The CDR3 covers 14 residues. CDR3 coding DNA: TGTGCCAGCAGTCCCACTGTTGGGAGAGAGACCCAGTACTTC. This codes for CASSPTVGRETQYF.

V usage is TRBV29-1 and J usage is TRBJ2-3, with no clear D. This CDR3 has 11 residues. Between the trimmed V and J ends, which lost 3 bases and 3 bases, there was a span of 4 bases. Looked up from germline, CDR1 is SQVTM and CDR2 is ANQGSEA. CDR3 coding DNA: TGCAGCGTTGATCGAACAGATACGCAGTATTTT. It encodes CSVDRTDTQYF.

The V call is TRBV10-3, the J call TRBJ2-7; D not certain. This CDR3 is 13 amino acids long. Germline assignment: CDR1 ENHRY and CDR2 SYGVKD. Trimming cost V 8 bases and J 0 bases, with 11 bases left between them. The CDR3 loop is CAIAFTLSYEQYF. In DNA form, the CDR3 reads TGTGCCATCGCTTTTACCCTCTCCTACGAGCAGTACTTC.

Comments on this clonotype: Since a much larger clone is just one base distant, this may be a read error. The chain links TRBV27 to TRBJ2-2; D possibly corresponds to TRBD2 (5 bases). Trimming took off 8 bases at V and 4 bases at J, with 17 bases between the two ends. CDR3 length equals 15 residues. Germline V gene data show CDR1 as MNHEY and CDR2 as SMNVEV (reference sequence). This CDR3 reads CASGERQASTGELFF. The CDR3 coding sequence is TGTGCCAGCGGCGAGCGGCAGGCAAGCACCGGGGAGCTGTTTTTT.

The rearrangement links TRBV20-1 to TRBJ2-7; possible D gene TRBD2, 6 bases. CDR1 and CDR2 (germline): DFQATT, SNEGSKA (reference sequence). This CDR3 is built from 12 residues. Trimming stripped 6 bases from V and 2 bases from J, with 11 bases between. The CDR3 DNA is TGCAGTGCCCAAGCGGGTCCCTACGAGCAGTACTTC. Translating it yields CSAQAGPYEQYF.

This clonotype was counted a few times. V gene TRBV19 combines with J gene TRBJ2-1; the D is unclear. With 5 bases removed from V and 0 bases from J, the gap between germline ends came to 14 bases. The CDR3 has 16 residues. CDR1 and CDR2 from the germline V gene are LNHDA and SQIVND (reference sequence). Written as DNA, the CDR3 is TGTGCCAGTAGTTCAGCTCCGGACGGCTCCTACAATGAGCAGTTCTTC. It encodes CASSSAPDGSYNEQFF.

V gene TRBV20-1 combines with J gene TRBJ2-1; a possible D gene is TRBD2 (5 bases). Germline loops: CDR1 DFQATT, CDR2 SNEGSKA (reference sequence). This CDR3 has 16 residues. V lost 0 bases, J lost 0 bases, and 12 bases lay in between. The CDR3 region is CSARDSGRSSYNEQFF. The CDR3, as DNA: TGCAGTGCTAGAGACAGCGGACGGAGCTCCTACAATGAGCAGTTCTTC.

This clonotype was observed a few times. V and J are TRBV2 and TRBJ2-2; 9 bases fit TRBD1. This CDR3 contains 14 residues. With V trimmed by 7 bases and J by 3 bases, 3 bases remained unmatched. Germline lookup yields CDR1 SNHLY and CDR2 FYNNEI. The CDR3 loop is CASKRTGDTGELFF. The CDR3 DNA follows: TGTGCCAGCAAACGGACAGGGGACACCGGGGAGCTGTTTTTT.

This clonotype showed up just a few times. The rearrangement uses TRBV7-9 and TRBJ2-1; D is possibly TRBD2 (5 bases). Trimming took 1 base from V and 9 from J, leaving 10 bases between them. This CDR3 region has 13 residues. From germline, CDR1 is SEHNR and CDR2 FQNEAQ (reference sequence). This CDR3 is CASSLDWESEQFF. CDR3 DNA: TGTGCCAGCAGCTTAGACTGGGAGAGTGAGCAGTTCTTC.

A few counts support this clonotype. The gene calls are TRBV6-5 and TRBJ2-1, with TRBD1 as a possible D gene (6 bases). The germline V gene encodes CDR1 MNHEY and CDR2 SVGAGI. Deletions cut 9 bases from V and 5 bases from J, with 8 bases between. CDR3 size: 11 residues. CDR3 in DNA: TGTGCCAGTAGGGGGAACAATGAGCAGTTCTTC. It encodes CASRGNNEQFF.